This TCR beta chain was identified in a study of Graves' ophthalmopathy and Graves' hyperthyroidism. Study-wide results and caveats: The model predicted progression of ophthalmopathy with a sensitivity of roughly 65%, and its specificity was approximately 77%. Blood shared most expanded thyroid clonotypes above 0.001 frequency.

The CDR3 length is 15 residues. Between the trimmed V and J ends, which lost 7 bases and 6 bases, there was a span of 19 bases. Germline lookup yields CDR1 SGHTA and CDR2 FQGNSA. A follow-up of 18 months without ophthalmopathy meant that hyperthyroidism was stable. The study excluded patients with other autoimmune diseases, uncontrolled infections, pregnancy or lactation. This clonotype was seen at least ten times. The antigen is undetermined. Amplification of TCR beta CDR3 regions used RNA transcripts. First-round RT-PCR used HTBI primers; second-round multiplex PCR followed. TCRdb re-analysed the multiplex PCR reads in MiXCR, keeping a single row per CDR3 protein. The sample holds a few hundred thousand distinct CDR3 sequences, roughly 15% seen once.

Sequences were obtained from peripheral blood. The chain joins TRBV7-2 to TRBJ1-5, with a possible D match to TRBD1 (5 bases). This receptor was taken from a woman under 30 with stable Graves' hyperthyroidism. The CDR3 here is CASTVGAIGSQPQHF. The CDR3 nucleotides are TGTGCCAGCACGGTAGGGGCTATCGGTAGTCAGCCCCAGCATTTT.